The 24 T cell receptor beta chains in this list originate from one sample, sequenced in a study of control samples from healthy donors and cancer patients. Sequenced by immunoSEQ multiplex PCR; TCRdb stores in-frame clones only, minus some. Here the sample spans about 140,000 clones, around 90% being singletons. The sample taken for sequencing was blood. The origin of the receptors is a man between 18 and 29 years old in good health.

This clone came up many times. This chain joins TRBV6-4 and TRBJ2-1; 9 bases fit TRBD2. Germline V gives CDR1 MRHNA, CDR2 SNTAGT. Unmatched junction bases numbered 5, after V lost 5 bases and J lost 3 bases. The CDR3 spans 15 residues. The CDR3 region is CASSLVAGDYNEQFF. The DNA of the CDR3 is TGTGCCAGCAGTCTAGTAGCGGGGGACTACAATGAGCAGTTCTTC.

This chain connects TRBV6-5 to TRBJ1-2, with D possibly matching TRBD1 (5 bases). The CDR3 runs 15 residues. CDR1 and CDR2 (germline): MNHEY, SVGAGI. The V gene lost 5 bases and the J gene lost 0 bases, with 13 bases spanning the gap. In DNA, the CDR3 is TGTGCCAGCAGTCGGCAGGGTTTGGCTAACTATGGCTACACCTTC. It codes for CASSRQGLANYGYTF.

The CDR3 nucleotides read TGTGCCTGGAGTCCAGGGGGGTTTGCAACAACTGAAGCTTTCTTT. Translating gives CAWSPGGFATTEAFF. The chain uses TRBV30 and TRBJ1-1; 7 positions match TRBD1. Germline CDR1 and CDR2: GTSNPN and SVGIG (reference sequence). The V gene end was trimmed by 2 bases and the J gene end by 5 bases; junction bases not matched to a gene: 11. The CDR3 extends over 15 amino acids.

The chain carries TRBV18 and TRBJ1-1; D might be TRBD1 (6 bases). V lost 6 bases to trimming and J lost 1 base, with 12 bases between them. This CDR3 is 14 amino acids long. Germline CDR1 and CDR2: KGHSH and LQKENI. The CDR3 coding sequence is TGTGCCAGCTCCCAGGGGTTGGGGAACACTGAAGCTTTCTTT. As protein: CASSQGLGNTEAFF.

The chain couples TRBV19 to TRBJ2-5, with 12 bases matching TRBD1. V lost 7 bases and J lost 5; bases outside the gene matches: 5. The CDR3 contains 14 residues. CDR1 and CDR2 (germline): LNHDA, SQIVND (reference sequence). CDR3 coding DNA: TGTGCCAGTACCGGGACAGGGGGCGTGGAGACCCAGTACTTC. Translating it yields CASTGTGGVETQYF. The variable domain in full, with the rest retrieved from reference TRBV19 and TRBJ2-5, is DGGITQSPKYLFRKEGQNVTLSCEQNLNHDAMYWYRQDPGQGLRLIYYSQIVNDFQKGDIAEGYSVSREKKESFPLTVTSAQKNPTAFYLCASTGTGGVETQYFGPGTRLLVL.

CDR3 loop: CASSQDFRFSGANVLTF. CDR3 sequence (DNA): TGCGCCAGCAGCCAAGATTTCAGATTTTCTGGGGCCAACGTCCTGACTTTC. This chain uses TRBV4-3 with TRBJ2-6; no definite D call. Germline loops: CDR1 LGHNA, CDR2 YSLEER. Trimming took off 0 bases at V and 1 base at J, with 10 bases between the two ends. This CDR3 is 17 amino acids long.

The chain couples TRBV30 to TRBJ2-3; no firm D call. V was cut by 0 bases and J by 0 bases, with 7 bases left in between. CDR3 length equals 14 residues. Germline V gene data show CDR1 as GTSNPN and CDR2 as SVGIG (reference sequence). In DNA form, the CDR3 reads TGTGCCTGGAGTGTGCAGTTGAGCACAGATACGCAGTATTTT. Its protein product is CAWSVQLSTDTQYF.

V is TRBV7-2 and J is TRBJ2-1; D uncertain. Germline V gives CDR1 SGHTA, CDR2 FQGNSA. Deletions cut 3 bases from V and 11 bases from J, with 11 bases between. This CDR3 has 12 residues. CDR3 sequence (DNA): TGTGCCAGCAGCTTTATTTTGACAAAGCAGTTCTTC. This encodes CASSFILTKQFF.

This clone was detected many times. J is TRBJ2-3 and V is TRBV14; D gene uncertain. V was shortened by 0 bases and J by 4 bases, with 8 bases between the two germline ends. There are 14 residues in the CDR3. Per germline, CDR1 SGHDN and CDR2 FVKESK. CDR3 nucleotides: TGTGCCAGCAGCCAAGAAACTTACCCAGATACGCAGTATTTT. This translates into CASSQETYPDTQYF.

V is TRBV4-2 and J is TRBJ2-7, with TRBD1 as a possible D gene (6 bases). The germline CDR1 and CDR2 sequences are LGHNA and YNFKEQ. V was pared by 2 bases and J by 6 bases, with 11 bases between. The CDR3 is made up of 13 amino acids. CDR3 DNA: TGTGCCAGCAGCCAACAACAGGGTGGCGAGCAGTACTTC. Translating gives CASSQQQGGEQYF.

This rearrangement joins TRBV5-8 to TRBJ2-3; no reliable D call. In germline, CDR1 is SGHTS, CDR2 YDEGEE. The germline V and J ends were trimmed by 0 bases and 6 bases, with 8 bases remaining between them. The CDR3 has 13 amino acids. The CDR3 DNA reads TGTGCCAGCAGCTTGGGGGCCCCGGATACGCAGTATTTT. It specifies CASSLGAPDTQYF.

This sequence joins TRBV30 and TRBJ2-7, with D hard to call. The V gene lost 0 bases and the J gene lost 0 bases, with 9 bases spanning the gap. The CDR3 consists of 14 residues. Germline lookup yields CDR1 GTSNPN and CDR2 SVGIG (reference sequence). Here the CDR3 DNA reads TGTGCCTGGAGTGTAGGCGGTAGCTCCTACGAGCAGTACTTC. Translation gives CAWSVGGSSYEQYF.

The CDR3 DNA is TGTGCCAGTAGTCAAGGGATATCTTACGAGCAGTACTTC. Translation: CASSQGISYEQYF. This chain links TRBV19 with TRBJ2-7; D unresolved. Between the trimmed V and J ends, which lost 5 bases and 4 bases, there was a span of 12 bases. The CDR3 sequence is 13 residues long. Germline CDR1 is LNHDA and CDR2 is SQIVND (reference sequence).

V is TRBV6-2 or TRBV6-3 and J is TRBJ2-7; D unresolved. The CDR3 is 14 amino acids. CDR1 is MNHEY and CDR2 is SVGEGT in the germline V gene. V lost 2 bases and J 3 bases, leaving 11 bases between the germline ends. CDR3 amino acids: CASSYPDGFYEQYF. The CDR3 DNA follows: TGTGCCAGCAGTTACCCAGACGGATTCTACGAGCAGTACTTC.

The chain carries TRBV5-1 and TRBJ1-1; D is possibly TRBD1 (5 bases). Per the germline V gene, CDR1 is SGHRS and CDR2 is YFSETQ. The CDR3 has 15 amino acids. Trimming removed 0 bases at V and 2 bases at J, with 11 bases between. The CDR3 loop is CASSLGLGGNTEAFF. For the CDR3, the DNA is TGCGCCAGCAGCTTGGGTCTGGGGGGAAACACTGAAGCTTTCTTT.

In this sample, this clone turned up once. The chain links TRBV4-2 to TRBJ2-5; 10 nucleotides line up with TRBD2. Germline values: CDR1 LGHNA, CDR2 YNFKEQ. J was trimmed by 3 bases and V by 6 bases; bases with no gene match: 10. The CDR3 is made up of 16 amino acids. CDR3 sequence: CASRPKGLAGEETQYF. The CDR3 region has the DNA TGTGCCAGCAGACCGAAAGGGCTAGCGGGGGAAGAGACCCAGTACTTC.

This chain uses TRBV29-1 with TRBJ2-7; D is possibly TRBD2 (5 bases). V lost 4 bases and J 6 bases, leaving 13 bases between the germline ends. CDR1 SQVTM and CDR2 ANQGSEA come from the germline V gene. The length of the CDR3 is 12 residues. The CDR3 is CSVGGSVGEQYF. The CDR3 DNA is TGCAGCGTTGGGGGTAGCGTGGGCGAGCAGTACTTC.

This clone was recorded once. This chain joins TRBV14 and TRBJ2-1; TRBD2 aligns across 8 bases. The CDR3 runs to 12 residues. Germline V CDR1 and CDR2: SGHDN, FVKESK. Trimming took 2 bases from V and 13 from J; bases not matched to a gene: 4. CDR3 region: CASSQLREGQFF. DNA for the CDR3: TGTGCCAGCAGCCAACTCCGGGAGGGTCAGTTCTTC. The complete variable domain, with remaining parts taken from reference TRBV14 and TRBJ2-1, reads EAGVTQFPSHSVIEKGQTVTLRCDPISGHDNLYWYRRVMGKEIKFLLHFVKESKQDESGMPNNRFLAERTGGTYSTLKVQPAELEDSGVYFCASSQLREGQFFGPGTRLTVL.

In this sample, this clone turned up once. The chain joins TRBV5-5 to TRBJ2-1; D ambiguous. Trimming removed 2 bases at V and 5 bases at J, with 14 bases between. Germline assignment: CDR1 SGHKS and CDR2 YYEKEE (reference sequence). CDR3 length equals 15 residues. CDR3 sequence reads: CASSFGPSPDNEQFF. The CDR3, as DNA: TGTGCCAGCAGCTTTGGACCCTCCCCAGACAATGAGCAGTTCTTC.

The gene calls are TRBV28 and TRBJ2-7, with D perhaps matching TRBD1 (6 bases). Germline V CDR1 and CDR2: MDHEN, SYDVKM. Trimming took 3 bases from V and 4 from J, leaving 16 bases between them. The CDR3 is 15 amino acids. The CDR3 region is CASSLTGGGNYEQYF. The CDR3 DNA reads TGTGCCAGCAGTTTGACAGGTGGGGGTAATTACGAGCAGTACTTC.

This clone has only one observation. The chain couples TRBV6-2 or TRBV6-3 to TRBJ1-5; D unclear. V shed 2 bases and J shed 1 base, with 15 bases lying between them. Germline V gives CDR1 MNHEY, CDR2 SVGEGT. The CDR3 runs 17 residues. DNA of the CDR3: TGTGCCAGCAGTTACCATAGGGTTGGGCAGAGCAATCAGCCCCAGCATTTT. Residues: CASSYHRVGQSNQPQHF.

The chain is built from TRBV6-5 and TRBJ1-1; tentative D call: TRBD1 (5 bases). The length of the CDR3 is 12 residues. V gave up 11 bases and J gave up 5 bases, with 15 bases separating them. Germline CDR1 MNHEY, CDR2 SVGAGI. The CDR3: CAQRGDRTEAFF. The DNA of the CDR3 is TGTGCCCAACGGGGCGATCGGACTGAAGCTTTCTTT.

The chain has TRBV7-6 and TRBJ2-5; D remains unclear. CDR1 is SGHVS and CDR2 is FNYEAQ in the germline V gene. This CDR3 is built from 10 residues. Between the trimmed V and J ends, which lost 8 bases and 4 bases, there was a span of 5 bases. The chain's CDR3 is CASAGETQYF. CDR3 DNA: TGTGCCAGCGCAGGAGAGACCCAGTACTTC.

In nucleotides, the CDR3 is TGTGCCAGCAGCTTGGTGCGGGGGGGGTATGGCTACACCTTC. Translation: CASSLVRGGYGYTF. This chain links TRBV5-4 with TRBJ1-2; TRBD1 might be the D (5 bases). The ends were cut back, 0 bases at V and 5 bases at J, with 11 bases in the middle. The CDR3 is 14 amino acids. CDR1 is SGHNT and CDR2 is YYREEE in the germline V gene (reference sequence).